This T cell receptor beta chain was retrieved from a study of cytomegalovirus exposure and HLA in healthy donors. Study conclusions and caveats: As confirmed in vitro, a few CMV-associated chains were specific for CMV antigens. Upon later analysis, TCR association rates were observed to vary by HLA locus, being highest for DRB1 and lowest for HLA-C.

For this clone: Its antigen is as yet unknown.

PCR primers comprised 60 Vbeta and 13 Jbeta primers. Libraries were prepared by immunoSEQ multiplex PCR; TCRdb keeps only in-frame clonotypes and omits some of them. The data contain 110,000 to 150,000 clones, roughly 80% of them singletons. Germline V gene data show CDR1 as SGHVS and CDR2 as FQNEAQ. Trimming removed 4 bases from V and 2 bases from J; junction bases left unmatched: 4. The CDR3 totals 14 residues. Sample: PBMCs. This sequence was found in a man aged 40-49 years in good health and CMV-seronegative. This chain links TRBV7-8 with TRBJ2-7, with 8 bases matching TRBD1. In nucleotides, the CDR3 is TGTGCCAGCAGCTCAAGGACAGGGACCTACGAGCAGTACTTC. Translated, it gives CASSSRTGTYEQYF.